This is a list of T cell receptor beta chains from one sample in a study of vaccination effects on CD4 cells after COVID-19. Their specific antigens are unknown. TCRdb's copy holds only in-frame clones and misses some; the assay was immunoSEQ multiplex PCR. The repertoire has tens of thousands of clones, 55% to 75% of them found once; the top ten carry about a sixth. Material: CD4+ T cells from PBMCs cultured with SARS-CoV-2 spike peptides, obtained before COVID-19 vaccination. The receptors come from a human donor who received a COVID-19 vaccine. The CDR3 runs from the conserved cysteine through the conserved F or W. Each record gives: J gene, V gene, CDR3 protein.

J: TRBJ1-1; V: TRBV23-1; CDR3: CASSQSATLAGRENTEAFF
J: TRBJ1-4; V: TRBV7-8; CDR3: CASSFEGWSEKLFF
J: TRBJ1-2; V: TRBV2; CDR3: CASSESGQGSYGYTF
J: TRBJ2-7; V: TRBV30; CDR3: CASYRGITYEQYF
J: TRBJ2-1; V: TRBV5-1; CDR3: CASRRTGVNNEQFF
J: TRBJ1-1; V: TRBV2; CDR3: CASSDGQLGEAFF
J: TRBJ2-7; V: TRBV10-3; CDR3: CAISERQGAGDEQYF
J: TRBJ2-7; V: TRBV4-1; CDR3: CASSQDWAGAPRDEQYF
J: TRBJ1-5; V: TRBV7-2; CDR3: CASRRGGNNQPQHF
J: TRBJ2-3; V: TRBV29-1; CDR3: CSVSPGQGVRTDTQYF
J: TRBJ2-5; V: TRBV5-1; CDR3: CASSATSGGETQYF
J: TRBJ1-2; V: TRBV5-5; CDR3: CASSPQTLQGTNYGYTF
J: TRBJ2-7; V: TRBV21-1; CDR3: CASSIGQPSSYEQYF
J: TRBJ2-2; V: TRBV19; CDR3: CASSIDSTTSANTGELFF
J: TRBJ2-2; V: TRBV29-1; CDR3: CSVSLQGQGIGGELFF
J: TRBJ1-1; V: TRBV15; CDR3: CATSKNTGSEAFF
J: TRBJ1-1; V: TRBV5-1; CDR3: CASSLATSSNTEAFF
J: TRBJ2-2; V: TRBV7-2; CDR3: CASRTGMGTGELFF
J: TRBJ1-2; V: TRBV2; CDR3: CASRDINYGYTF
J: TRBJ2-3; V: TRBV9; CDR3: CASSSGTSGTDTQYF
J: TRBJ2-1; V: TRBV6-5; CDR3: CASSSIAGGPDEQFF
J: TRBJ2-1; V: TRBV2; CDR3: CAGRAGTSVNEQFF
J: TRBJ1-6; V: TRBV28; CDR3: CASKGSYNSPLHF